Each of the 18 T cell receptor beta chains below was sequenced from the same sample in a study of blood T cell repertoires in COVID-19. Clones were read by immunoSEQ multiplex PCR, and TCRdb kept only the in-frame ones, dropping some. This repertoire shows 150,000 or so clones, around 84% found once; its top ten account for around 35%. The sample comprised peripheral blood. The receptors shown here come from a human donor in a cohort sampled during active COVID-19.

Notes on this clone: Mismatch with germline at one junction end may stem from a read error. This chain connects TRBV7-7 to TRBJ2-7; no clear D gene. Looked up from germline, CDR1 is SSHAT and CDR2 is FNYEAQ (reference sequence). The CDR3 consists of 13 residues. DNA for the CDR3: TGTGCTAGCAGCTACGGTGATTCCTACGAGCAGTACTTC. This encodes CASSYGDSYEQYF.

This sequence joins TRBV11-2 and TRBJ1-1; weak D call: TRBD1 (5 bases). V was pared by 5 bases and J by 4 bases, with 11 bases between. CDR1 is SGHAT, CDR2 FQNNGV, per germline. The CDR3 runs 13 residues. CDR3: CASSVIQGTEAFF. Written as DNA, the CDR3 is TGTGCCAGCAGCGTGATTCAGGGCACTGAAGCTTTCTTT.

The J gene is TRBJ1-1, the V gene TRBV4-1; TRBD1 is a possible D gene (5 bases). CDR1 and CDR2 (germline): MGHRA, YSYEKL. The CDR3 is 15 amino acids. Trimming took 4 bases from V and 0 from J, leaving 12 bases between them. Written as DNA, the CDR3 is TGCGCCAGCAGCCCCTCAGGGATGATGAACACTGAAGCTTTCTTT. Protein: CASSPSGMMNTEAFF.

The chain joins TRBV5-8 to TRBJ2-7; TRBD1 is a possible D gene (5 bases). V lost 4 bases to trimming and J lost 6 bases, with 17 bases between them. The CDR3 runs to 14 residues. CDR1 SGHTS and CDR2 YDEGEE come from the germline V gene. CDR3 nucleotide sequence: TGTGCCAGCAGCCCTGGGCCAGGGATGCGCGAGCAGTACTTC. It translates to CASSPGPGMREQYF.

For this clone: The same CDR3 arises from other DNA sequences in this sample as well. The rearrangement joins TRBV5-1 to TRBJ2-7, with TRBD1 identical over 11 bases. With V trimmed by 0 bases and J by 5 bases, 1 base remained unmatched. Germline V CDR1 and CDR2: SGHRS, YFSETQ. CDR3 size: 14 residues. The CDR3 nucleotides are TGCGCCAGCAGCTTGGGGACAGGGGGCCACGAGCAGTACTTC. The encoded protein is CASSLGTGGHEQYF.

The rearrangement links TRBV18 to TRBJ2-5, with 7 nucleotides matching TRBD1. CDR1 and CDR2 (germline): KGHSH, LQKENI. J was trimmed by 5 bases and V by 6 bases; bases with no gene match: 3. The CDR3 has 12 amino acids. The CDR3 is CASSGQAETQYF. As DNA, the CDR3 is TGTGCCAGCTCCGGACAGGCCGAGACCCAGTACTTC.

Points on this clone: At one end, the junction sequence differs from germline, possibly due to a read error. This chain joins TRBV19 and TRBJ2-7; 8 bases are shared with TRBD1. The CDR3 extends over 14 amino acids. CDR1 is LNHDA and CDR2 is SQIVND in the germline V gene (reference sequence). The CDR3: CASSVDRGSYEQYF. CDR3 bases: TGTGCCAGTAGTGTAGACAGGGGTTCCTACGAGCAGTACTTC.

V usage is TRBV3-1 (or the pseudogene TRBV3-2) and J usage is TRBJ2-1; 10 nucleotides match TRBD2. Trimming removed 7 bases from V and 7 bases from J; junction bases left unmatched: 10. The CDR3 totals 15 residues. Germline CDR1 is LGHDT and CDR2 is YNNKEL (reference sequence). CDR3 protein: CASKLAGPYGNEQFF. The DNA of the CDR3 is TGTGCCAGCAAACTAGCGGGGCCCTACGGGAATGAGCAGTTCTTC.

The chain links TRBV6-2 or TRBV6-3 to TRBJ1-1, with D maybe TRBD1 (6 bases). From germline, CDR1 is MNHEY and CDR2 SVGEGT. This CDR3 comprises 14 residues. The ends were cut back, 5 bases at V and 2 bases at J, with 12 bases in the middle. The CDR3 sequence is CASSHREGNTEAFF. The CDR3 region has the DNA TGTGCCAGCAGTCACAGGGAGGGAAACACTGAAGCTTTCTTT.

The gene calls are TRBV6-5 and TRBJ2-7; TRBD1 agrees at 8 bases. V shed 7 bases and J 2 bases; nucleotides not matched to a gene: 4. This CDR3 comprises 13 residues. The germline CDR1 and CDR2 sequences are MNHEY and SVGAGI. DNA for the CDR3: TGTGCCAGCAAACGGACAGGGACCTACGAGCAGTACTTC. Protein sequence: CASKRTGTYEQYF.

The J gene is TRBJ2-7, the V gene TRBV11-2; D may be TRBD1 (5 bases). The germline V gene encodes CDR1 SGHAT and CDR2 FQNNGV. Trimming shortened V by 2 bases and J by 2 bases, and 16 bases separated the two germline ends. CDR3 length: 16 amino acids. CDR3 DNA sequence: TGTGCCAGCAGCTTACCAGACAAGGGGATTCCCTACGAGCAGTACTTC. This translates into CASSLPDKGIPYEQYF.

The chain carries TRBV11-2 and TRBJ1-2; 8 bases map to TRBD1. Germline V gene sequence: CDR1 SGHAT, CDR2 FQNNGV. CDR3 size: 13 residues. With 5 bases clipped from V and 5 bases from J, the junction kept 4 bases outside the gene matches. CDR3 sequence: CASSTGQEYGYTF. CDR3 sequence (DNA): TGTGCCAGCAGCACGGGACAGGAGTATGGCTACACCTTC.

This chain joins TRBV19 and TRBJ1-3; 7 nucleotides match TRBD1. Germline V lookup: CDR1 LNHDA, CDR2 SQIVND (reference sequence). V lost 7 bases, J lost 0 bases, and 6 bases stayed unmatched. The CDR3 has 15 residues. The CDR3 DNA follows: TGTGCCAGTACTCCGACAGGGACCTCTGGAAACACCATATATTTT. Amino acid sequence: CASTPTGTSGNTIYF.

The rearrangement links TRBV14 to TRBJ2-1; D possibly corresponds to TRBD2 (5 bases). CDR3 length: 15 amino acids. Trimming took 4 bases from V and 2 from J, leaving 12 bases between them. Germline values: CDR1 SGHDN, CDR2 FVKESK. This chain's CDR3 is CASSRTGSTYNEQFF. The CDR3 bases are TGTGCCAGCAGCCGGACGGGGAGTACCTACAATGAGCAGTTCTTC.

The CDR3 spells CASSLISGGYEAFF. The CDR3 coding sequence is TGTGCCAGCAGCTTGATTTCGGGGGGTTATGAAGCTTTCTTT. This sequence joins TRBV5-6 and TRBJ1-1, with a tentative D call TRBD1 (5 bases). Germline CDR1 and CDR2: SGHDT and YYEEEE. The V end lost 1 base, the J end lost 7 bases, and 14 bases lay between the germline ends. This CDR3 spans 14 amino acids.

The sample holds one count of this clone. The chain couples TRBV4-3 to TRBJ2-1; D is possibly TRBD2 (7 bases). CDR3 length equals 16 residues. Germline CDR1 and CDR2: LGHNA and YSLEER. V gave up 1 base and J gave up 4 bases, with 14 bases separating them. The CDR3 is CASSQAEGGGYNEQFF. The CDR3 nucleotides read TGCGCCAGCAGCCAAGCTGAGGGGGGAGGGTACAATGAGCAGTTCTTC.

J is TRBJ2-5 and V is TRBV5-1, with 8 bases aligning to TRBD1. The CDR3 runs to 14 residues. Trimming at V came to 6 bases and at J to 5 bases, leaving 9 bases not matched to a gene. Germline loops: CDR1 SGHRS, CDR2 YFSETQ. This CDR3 reads CASTGQGVGETQYF. Written as DNA, the CDR3 is TGCGCCAGCACCGGACAGGGAGTAGGGGAGACCCAGTACTTC. Looking up the rest from reference TRBV5-1 and TRBJ2-5 gives the full variable domain: KAGVTQTPRYLIKTRGQQVTLSCSPISGHRSVSWYQQTPGQGLQFLFEYFSETQRNKGNFPGRFSGRQFSNSRSEMNVSTLELGDSALYLCASTGQGVGETQYFGPGTRLLVL.

The CDR3 DNA follows: TGTGCCAGCAGCTTAGGGGTGGGACAGGGAAACGAGCAGTACTTC. Protein: CASSLGVGQGNEQYF. The chain carries TRBV11-2 and TRBJ2-7; 9 bases map to TRBD1. CDR3 length: 15 residues. Germline CDR1 reads SGHAT; CDR2 reads FQNNGV. J lost 5 bases, V lost 1 base, and 6 bases had no gene match.